Included here is one T cell receptor (beta chain) sequence, with context. Its antigen is unknown. The data originate from a study of human T cells and chemical hapten exposure. Study information: There were weekly diphenylcyclopropenone doses to the scalp for patients throughout the roughly 25-week study. Chiefly female patients presented with alopecia areata, totalis or universalis.

The germline V gene has CDR1 DFQATT and CDR2 SNEGSKA (reference sequence). The CDR3 contains 14 residues. Losses at the gene ends were 6 bases for V and 3 bases for J; bases not matched to a gene: 11. Overall study results and limits: The immune response of these alopecia patients might not match healthy individuals'.

Each CDR3 protein is one row after TCRdb ran MiXCR on the RACE reads. The data contain around 380,000 distinct CDR3 sequences, approximately 5% of them singletons. Noted time point: patch test 1, 2 weeks after DPC sensitization. Treatment given: therapeutic diphenylcyclopropenone sensitization with weekly scalp DPC. Unfractionated whole blood served as the source for total RNA extraction. The receptor was isolated from a woman in her forties or fifties with alopecia areata. Some clones in this sample may be carry-over from other donors' samples. The source was whole blood, collected in connection with sensitization to the hapten diphenylcyclopropenone (DPC). The V gene is TRBV20-1, the J gene TRBJ2-7, with 7 bases lining up with TRBD2. CDR3 in DNA: TGCAGTGCCCCGCGGGCTAGCGGACACTACGAGCAGTACTTC. Translated, it gives CSAPRASGHYEQYF.